These 28 T cell receptor beta chains share one sample of origin, sequenced in a study of blood T cell repertoires in COVID-19. TCRdb keeps only in-frame clones here, not all; method: immunoSEQ multiplex PCR. The table lists approximately 31,000 clones, less than 90% of them singletons. Sequenced material: peripheral blood. The receptors were gathered from an older man with active COVID-19.

The chain couples TRBV7-8 to TRBJ1-5, with 8 bases that match TRBD1. With 5 bases clipped from V and 0 bases from J, the junction kept 6 bases outside the gene matches. The germline V gene encodes CDR1 SGHVS and CDR2 FQNEAQ. The length of the CDR3 is 16 residues. The CDR3 DNA follows: TGTGCCAGCAGCCCCACAGGGGGGTTTAGCAATCAGCCCCAGCATTTT. Its translation is CASSPTGGFSNQPQHF.

V usage is TRBV10-1 and J usage is TRBJ1-1; no definite D call. The CDR3 totals 13 residues. Germline V gene sequence: CDR1 WNHNN, CDR2 SYGVQD (reference sequence). The V end was cut by 6 bases, the J end by 1 base, with 9 bases between. This CDR3 reads CASRVQPNTEAFF. CDR3 in DNA: TGCGCCAGCAGGGTACAGCCGAACACTGAAGCTTTCTTT.

CDR3 bases: TGTGCCAGCAGTTTACGTGTCGGGACTTTCTTT. It is translated as CASSLRVGTFF. The chain combines TRBV28 with TRBJ1-1; D uncertain. This CDR3 comprises 11 residues. Germline values: CDR1 MDHEN, CDR2 SYDVKM. V lost 2 bases to trimming and J lost 12 bases, with 10 bases between them.

The genes are TRBV3-1 (or the pseudogene TRBV3-2) and TRBJ2-7; the match to TRBD1 covers 7 bases. This CDR3 has 14 residues. Germline V gene sequence: CDR1 LGHDT, CDR2 YNNKEL (reference sequence). Trimming at V came to 2 bases and at J to 5 bases, leaving 6 bases not matched to a gene. In DNA form, the CDR3 reads TGTGCCAGCAGCCAACCGGCCCAGGGGGACGAGCAGTACTTC. Encoded protein: CASSQPAQGDEQYF.

CDR3 in amino acids: CASSSSLTGNEQFF. For the CDR3, the DNA is TGTGCCAGCAGCTCATCATTGACAGGGAATGAGCAGTTCTTC. The chain links TRBV7-9 to TRBJ2-1; 7 nucleotides match TRBD1. Germline loops: CDR1 SEHNR, CDR2 FQNEAQ (reference sequence). There are 14 residues in the CDR3. Losses at the gene ends were 4 bases for V and 7 bases for J; bases not matched to a gene: 7.

The chain joins TRBV15 to TRBJ1-3; 8 bases map to TRBD1. Germline values: CDR1 LNHNV, CDR2 YYDKDF (reference sequence). The CDR3 length is 17 residues. After removal of 1 base from V and 6 bases from J, the junction contained 11 bases not matched to a gene. CDR3 bases: TGTGCCACCAGCAGAGCTCCTGGCAGGGGGCAGGTAAACACCATATATTTT. This translates into CATSRAPGRGQVNTIYF.

This clone was seen a handful of times. This sequence joins TRBV28 and TRBJ1-6, with D perhaps matching TRBD1 (6 bases). The germline gives CDR1 MDHEN, CDR2 SYDVKM. This CDR3 region has 13 residues. Trimming removed 10 bases from V and 10 bases from J, with 17 bases in between. CDR3 region: CATRTGFSSPLHF. CDR3 nucleotides: TGTGCCACACGAACAGGGTTTTCCTCACCCCTCCACTTT.

The chain employs TRBV7-9 and TRBJ2-1, with D maybe TRBD2 (6 bases). The V gene's germline CDR1 is SEHNR and CDR2 FQNEAQ (reference sequence). Trimming left V 5 bases short and J 7 bases short, with 15 bases between. This CDR3 spans 14 amino acids. In DNA, the CDR3 is TGTGCCAGCAGCCAAGGGACGGAGGGGAATGAGCAGTTCTTC. It specifies CASSQGTEGNEQFF.

This chain links TRBV27 with TRBJ2-3; D is undetermined. The CDR3 covers 16 residues. Trimming left V 1 base short and J 0 bases short, with 11 bases between. Germline CDR1 reads MNHEY; CDR2 reads SMNVEV (reference sequence). CDR3 protein: CASSLLRLTSTDTQYF. The CDR3 DNA follows: TGTGCCAGCAGTTTATTACGCCTTACTAGCACAGATACGCAGTATTTT.

The genes are TRBV24-1 and TRBJ2-2, with TRBD2 matching over 8 bases. The CDR3 length is 16 residues. The ends lost 4 bases at V and 3 bases at J; junction bases unmatched: 6. Germline V gene sequence: CDR1 KGHDR, CDR2 SFDVKD. The CDR3 DNA reads as TGTGCCACCAGTGAAACCGGGACTAGACACACCGGGGAGCTGTTTTTT. Translating gives CATSETGTRHTGELFF.

This clone was picked up one time. This chain connects TRBV27 to TRBJ1-1; no clear D gene. This CDR3 is built from 13 residues. Deletions cut 7 bases from V and 0 bases from J, with 9 bases between. Germline CDR1 reads MNHEY; CDR2 reads SMNVEV (reference sequence). The CDR3 DNA reads TGTGCCAGCAAAGACACCATGAACACTGAAGCTTTCTTT. Protein product: CASKDTMNTEAFF.

This rearrangement joins TRBV6-5 to TRBJ2-7; D is perhaps TRBD1 (5 bases). Germline CDR1 is MNHEY and CDR2 is SVGAGI. This CDR3 has 13 amino acids. V was trimmed by 5 bases and J by 1 base, leaving 9 bases between them. CDR3 protein: CASSQAGSYEQYF. CDR3 nucleotides: TGTGCCAGCAGTCAGGCAGGGTCCTACGAGCAGTACTTC.

The CDR3 nucleotides are TGTGCCAGTAAAATCAGGGAAGGGGACTATGGCTACACCTTC. Translating gives CASKIREGDYGYTF. V is TRBV19 and J is TRBJ1-2, with a weak D call TRBD1 (5 bases). Germline V lookup: CDR1 LNHDA, CDR2 SQIVND (reference sequence). V was clipped by 7 bases and J by 3 bases, with 15 bases between them. The CDR3 sequence is 14 residues long. The full variable domain, with the rest looked up from reference TRBV19 and TRBJ1-2, is DGGITQSPKYLFRKEGQNVTLSCEQNLNHDAMYWYRQDPGQGLRLIYYSQIVNDFQKGDIAEGYSVSREKKESFPLTVTSAQKNPTAFYLCASKIREGDYGYTFGSGTRLTVV.

This chain joins TRBV6-5 and TRBJ2-1, with 9 bases matching TRBD2. The ends lost 0 bases at V and 8 bases at J; junction bases unmatched: 5. This CDR3 contains 15 residues. Germline V gene lookup returns CDR1 MNHEY and CDR2 SVGAGI. The chain's CDR3 is CASSYSIAGVYEQFF. For the CDR3, the DNA is TGTGCCAGCAGTTACTCGATAGCGGGAGTTTATGAGCAGTTCTTC.

This chain uses TRBV27 with TRBJ2-1; 10 nucleotides align to TRBD1. The CDR3 is 15 amino acids. Looked up from germline, CDR1 is MNHEY and CDR2 is SMNVEV (reference sequence). V lost 4 bases to trimming and J lost 5 bases; unmatched junction nucleotides: 5. Here the CDR3 DNA reads TGTGCCAGCAGTTCGCTTGGGACAGGGGACAATGAGCAGTTCTTC. It codes for CASSSLGTGDNEQFF.

The chain carries TRBV7-8 and TRBJ2-1; 7 nucleotides match TRBD2. In germline, CDR1 is SGHVS, CDR2 FQNEAQ. This CDR3 spans 15 amino acids. The junction had 10 bases not matched to a gene; V was cut back by 2 bases and J by 9 bases. CDR3 region: CASSLRTSVIGEQFF. As DNA, the CDR3 is TGTGCCAGCAGCTTACGCACTAGCGTGATAGGTGAGCAGTTCTTC. Looking up the rest from reference TRBV7-8 and TRBJ2-1 gives the full variable domain: GAGVSQSPRYKVAKRGQDVALRCDPISGHVSLFWYQQALGQGPEFLTYFQNEAQLDKSGLPSDRFFAERPEGSVSTLKIQRTQQEDSAVYLCASSLRTSVIGEQFFGPGTRLTVL.

This clone was picked up one time. V is TRBV6-2 or TRBV6-3 and J is TRBJ1-5; D may be TRBD1 (6 bases). The CDR3 is 15 residues long. The V end lost 4 bases, the J end lost 4 bases, and 14 bases lay between the germline ends. Per germline, CDR1 MNHEY and CDR2 SVGEGT. The CDR3 bases are TGTGCCAGCAGTTCGGGACAATGGTATAATCAGCCCCAGCATTTT. Translated: CASSSGQWYNQPQHF.

V gene TRBV6-2 or TRBV6-3 combines with J gene TRBJ2-7; TRBD2 matches 10 bases. The germline V gene encodes CDR1 MNHEY and CDR2 SVGEGT. The CDR3 runs 14 residues. The ends lost 5 bases at V and 3 bases at J; junction bases unmatched: 4. CDR3 sequence reads: CASSLAGEGYEQYF. The DNA of the CDR3 is TGTGCCAGCAGTCTAGCGGGAGAGGGCTACGAGCAGTACTTC.

The gene calls are TRBV19 and TRBJ2-3; 9 bases are a match to TRBD2. V lost 1 base to trimming and J lost 2 bases; unmatched junction nucleotides: 1. Looked up from germline, CDR1 is LNHDA and CDR2 is SQIVND (reference sequence). The CDR3 length is 15 residues. The CDR3 loop reads CASSIGTSDTDTQYF. In DNA, the CDR3 is TGTGCCAGTAGTATAGGGACTAGCGACACAGATACGCAGTATTTT.

The chain joins TRBV7-2 to TRBJ2-6; weak D call: TRBD1 (5 bases). V was pared by 4 bases and J by 0 bases, with 10 bases between. The V gene's germline CDR1 is SGHTA and CDR2 FQGNSA. The CDR3 runs 16 residues. CDR3: CASSSDSFSGANVLTF. The CDR3 DNA follows: TGTGCCAGCAGCTCTGACAGCTTCTCTGGGGCCAACGTCCTGACTTTC.

V gene TRBV7-9 combines with J gene TRBJ2-2; TRBD1 is a possible D gene (5 bases). Germline-derived CDR1 and CDR2 are SEHNR and FQNEAQ (reference sequence). The CDR3 is made up of 15 amino acids. The germline V and J ends were trimmed by 8 bases and 3 bases, with 16 bases remaining between them. The CDR3 DNA is TGTGCCAGCGCACCAATCACAGGTGACACCGGGGAGCTGTTTTTT. Protein: CASAPITGDTGELFF.

The V and J genes are TRBV3-1 (or the pseudogene TRBV3-2) and TRBJ2-1; 9 bases are shared with TRBD2. Germline-derived CDR1 and CDR2 are LGHDT and YNNKEL (reference sequence). Losses at the gene ends were 5 bases for V and 1 base for J; bases not matched to a gene: 3. The CDR3 runs 15 residues. This CDR3 reads CASSLTSGSYNEQFF. The CDR3 nucleotides are TGTGCCAGCAGCTTAACTAGCGGGTCCTACAATGAGCAGTTCTTC.

The chain joins TRBV6-2 or TRBV6-3 to TRBJ2-1; 7 bases are a match to TRBD2. Losses at the gene ends were 0 bases for V and 5 bases for J; bases not matched to a gene: 10. Germline CDR1 is MNHEY and CDR2 is SVGEGT. This CDR3 is built from 17 residues. The CDR3 DNA reads as TGTGCCAGCAGTTACTCAGGAAACAGCGGGATAAACAATGAGCAGTTCTTC. It yields the protein CASSYSGNSGINNEQFF.

The J gene is TRBJ2-1, the V gene TRBV6-6, with TRBD2 identical over 13 bases. With 5 bases clipped from V and 10 bases from J, the junction kept 5 bases outside the gene matches. This CDR3 has 14 amino acids. Germline CDR1 MNHNY, CDR2 SVGAGI (reference sequence). The CDR3 bases are TGTGCCAGCAGTCGGACTAGCGGGAGTCAGGAGCAGTTCTTC. Translation gives CASSRTSGSQEQFF.

This clone was seen once. This sequence joins TRBV4-1 and TRBJ2-7; TRBD2 might be the D (5 bases). V was cut by 2 bases and J by 6 bases, with 20 bases left in between. The V gene's germline CDR1 is MGHRA and CDR2 YSYEKL. This CDR3 has 16 amino acids. The CDR3 is CASSQRAGWAGREQYF. CDR3 nucleotide sequence: TGCGCCAGCAGCCAACGGGCCGGATGGGCGGGCCGCGAGCAGTACTTC.

The chain employs TRBV2 and TRBJ2-2; the D gene is possibly TRBD2 (6 bases). Germline V gene data show CDR1 as SNHLY and CDR2 as FYNNEI. This CDR3 has 13 amino acids. V lost 8 bases and J lost 7, with 14 bases in between. The CDR3 sequence is CASVRDSRGELFF. The CDR3 DNA reads as TGTGCCAGCGTGCGGGACTCCCGCGGGGAGCTGTTTTTT.

The chain joins TRBV5-6 to TRBJ1-1; TRBD1 matches at 11 bases. The CDR3 is made up of 16 amino acids. The V gene end was trimmed by 5 bases and the J gene end by 1 base; junction bases not matched to a gene: 7. Germline-derived CDR1 and CDR2 are SGHDT and YYEEEE. CDR3 coding DNA: TGTGCCAGCAGGCTGGGACAGGGGGTCTCGAACACTGAAGCTTTCTTT. It specifies CASRLGQGVSNTEAFF.

This rearrangement joins TRBV29-1 to TRBJ1-5; D perhaps matches TRBD1 (5 bases). The V end lost 6 bases, the J end lost 4 bases, and 16 bases lay between the germline ends. The germline gives CDR1 SQVTM, CDR2 ANQGSEA. The CDR3 loop spans 14 amino acids. This CDR3 reads CSVSAGVENQPQHF. The DNA of the CDR3 is TGCAGCGTCTCAGCGGGGGTTGAGAATCAGCCCCAGCATTTT.